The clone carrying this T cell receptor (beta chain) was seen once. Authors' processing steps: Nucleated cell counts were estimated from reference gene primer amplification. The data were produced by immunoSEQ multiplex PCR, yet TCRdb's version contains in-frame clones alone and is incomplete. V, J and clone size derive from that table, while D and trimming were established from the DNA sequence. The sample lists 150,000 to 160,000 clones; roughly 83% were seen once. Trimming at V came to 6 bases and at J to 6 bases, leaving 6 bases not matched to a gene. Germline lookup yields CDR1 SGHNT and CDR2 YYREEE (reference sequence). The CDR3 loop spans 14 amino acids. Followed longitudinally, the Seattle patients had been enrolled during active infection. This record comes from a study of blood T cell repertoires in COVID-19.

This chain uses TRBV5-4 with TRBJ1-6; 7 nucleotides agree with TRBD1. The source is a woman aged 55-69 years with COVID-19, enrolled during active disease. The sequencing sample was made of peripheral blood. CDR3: CASTHRGGNSPLHF. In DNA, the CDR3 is TGTGCCAGCACCCACAGGGGAGGTAATTCACCCCTCCACTTT.